Following are 29 T cell receptor beta chains from one sample sequenced in a study of shared clonotypes between healthy human individuals (dated by TCRdb to about 2020). The library was generated by the immunoSEQ multiplex PCR assay. The table was pulled from immuneACCESS by TCRdb, which kept in-frame rearrangements only. Such tables lose some clones; where checked, under half of the loss comes from unresolved V genes, and the rest has no known cause. In this sample the table shows about 2.3 million clones, over 85% of which occur a single time. Of the sample, around 0.4% is held by the ten largest clones. Sequencing was carried out using naive CD4+ T cells from PBMCs. The cell subset or site label on this specimen signifies: CD45RA+ positively selected. The receptors derive from a man younger than 35 in good health. Some clones in this sample may be carry-over from other donors' samples.

V and J are TRBV18 and TRBJ1-1, with a possible D match to TRBD1 (6 bases). CDR1 and CDR2 from the germline V gene are KGHSH and LQKENI. Trimming left V 8 bases short and J 1 base short, with 11 bases between. The CDR3 totals 13 residues. CDR3 nucleotides: TGTGCCAGCCAGTGGACAGAGAACACTGAAGCTTTCTTT. Amino acids: CASQWTENTEAFF. Full variable domain (missing parts from reference TRBV18 and TRBJ1-1): NAGVMQNPRHLVRRRGQEARLRCSPMKGHSHVYWYRQLPEEGLKFMVYLQKENIIDESGMPKERFSAEFPKEGPSILRIQQVVRGDSAAYFCASQWTENTEAFFGQGTRLTVV.

This chain connects TRBV9 to TRBJ1-2; a possible D gene is TRBD1 (6 bases). The germline gives CDR1 SGDLS, CDR2 YYNGEE. CDR3 length: 14 amino acids. V was trimmed by 3 bases and J by 4 bases, leaving 13 bases between them. The CDR3 DNA follows: TGTGCCAGCAGCGACACGTTACAGGGCTATGGCTACACCTTC. The encoded protein is CASSDTLQGYGYTF.

This chain uses TRBV10-3 with TRBJ1-1; 9 nucleotides agree with TRBD1. V lost 2 bases, J lost 1 base, and 5 bases stayed unmatched. Germline V gives CDR1 ENHRY, CDR2 SYGVKD. There are 16 residues in the CDR3. The CDR3 sequence: CAISEGTGYQNTEAFF. Written as DNA, the CDR3 is TGTGCCATCAGTGAGGGGACAGGGTATCAGAACACTGAAGCTTTCTTT.

This clone was detected once. CDR3 coding DNA: TGCAGCGTTGTGATCGCGGGTACCTACGAGCAGTACTTC. Amino acids: CSVVIAGTYEQYF. The chain joins TRBV29-1 to TRBJ2-7, with a tentative D call TRBD2 (5 bases). The CDR3 length is 13 residues. Germline V gene sequence: CDR1 SQVTM, CDR2 ANQGSEA. Trimming shortened V by 4 bases and J by 2 bases, and 12 bases separated the two germline ends.

The chain links TRBV7-9 to TRBJ1-3, with D hard to call. This CDR3 spans 17 amino acids. Trimming cost V 1 base and J 4 bases, with 17 bases left between them. The germline gives CDR1 SEHNR, CDR2 FQNEAQ (reference sequence). CDR3: CASSLDPRVSRGNTIYF. CDR3 nucleotides: TGTGCCAGCAGCTTAGATCCACGGGTTTCAAGAGGAAACACCATATATTTT.

V gene TRBV10-2 combines with J gene TRBJ2-7, with 10 bases aligning to TRBD2. CDR3 size: 16 residues. V shed 6 bases, J shed 2 bases, and the junction held 10 bases outside the gene matches. The germline CDR1 and CDR2 sequences are WSHSY and SAAADI. For the CDR3, the DNA is TGCGCCAGCAGCGAATGGGTAGCGGGAGGCGCCTACGAGCAGTACTTC. This encodes CASSEWVAGGAYEQYF.

The chain joins TRBV9 to TRBJ2-5, with a tentative D call TRBD2 (7 bases). The CDR3 is 14 amino acids. The V and J ends lost 4 bases and 1 base respectively, with 11 bases between them. Germline V gene data show CDR1 as SGDLS and CDR2 as YYNGEE. As DNA, the CDR3 is TGTGCCAGCAGCCGGGGGGCTACCCAAGAGACCCAGTACTTC. Translated: CASSRGATQETQYF.

In nucleotides, the CDR3 is TGCGCCAGCAGCTACGAGGACAGGGGGGGCTACACCTTC. Its translation: CASSYEDRGGYTF. The chain carries TRBV4-1 and TRBJ1-2; 10 bases are a match to TRBD1. The CDR3 is 13 residues long. Germline V CDR1 and CDR2: MGHRA, YSYEKL. With V trimmed by 5 bases and J by 8 bases, 5 bases remained unmatched.

The chain joins TRBV9 to TRBJ2-2; D is undetermined. V was clipped by 0 bases and J by 2 bases, with 11 bases between them. The CDR3 spans 16 residues. CDR1 is SGDLS and CDR2 is YYNGEE in the germline V gene. The CDR3 protein is CASSVDVRSNTGELFF. In DNA form, the CDR3 reads TGTGCCAGCAGCGTAGACGTCCGATCTAACACCGGGGAGCTGTTTTTT.

The J gene is TRBJ2-7, the V gene TRBV28; tentative D call: TRBD2 (5 bases). Looked up from germline, CDR1 is MDHEN and CDR2 is SYDVKM. V was trimmed by 4 bases and J by 2 bases, leaving 18 bases between them. CDR3 length equals 16 residues. The DNA for the CDR3 is TGTGCCAGCAGTTCCCTCTTGAGGGCCCTGCCCTACGAGCAGTACTTC. It codes for CASSSLLRALPYEQYF.

The rearrangement links TRBV14 to TRBJ2-1, with TRBD1 identical over 8 bases. V trimming: 4 bases; J trimming: 7 bases; junction bases outside the gene matches: 6. Per germline, CDR1 SGHDN and CDR2 FVKESK. CDR3 length: 14 residues. The CDR3 DNA reads as TGTGCCAGCAGCCTGGACAGGGTACTAAATGAGCAGTTCTTC. It is translated as CASSLDRVLNEQFF.

The chain recombines TRBV6-6 with TRBJ2-1; D may be TRBD2 (6 bases). The V gene's germline CDR1 is MNHNY and CDR2 SVGAGI (reference sequence). V lost 7 bases and J lost 2, with 18 bases in between. The CDR3 extends over 16 amino acids. The CDR3 here is CASTLATGTPYNEQFF. DNA of the CDR3: TGTGCCAGCACTCTTGCTACCGGGACTCCCTACAATGAGCAGTTCTTC.

The gene calls are TRBV6-6 and TRBJ1-2; the D gene is possibly TRBD1 (6 bases). Germline CDR1 MNHNY, CDR2 SVGAGI (reference sequence). V shed 2 bases and J shed 3 bases, with 10 bases lying between them. This CDR3 has 14 amino acids. The CDR3 loop is CASSYPRGDYGYTF. As DNA, the CDR3 is TGTGCCAGCAGTTACCCCAGGGGAGACTATGGCTACACCTTC.

On this clone: Other DNA sequences of this sample code for an identical CDR3. The chain recombines TRBV7-2 with TRBJ1-4; unclear D gene. The germline CDR1 and CDR2 sequences are SGHTA and FQGNSA. Trimming stripped 1 base from V and 6 bases from J, with 9 bases between. The CDR3 length is 14 residues. The CDR3 DNA sequence: TGTGCCAGCAGCTTAGGCACATCTGATGAAAAACTGTTTTTT. This gives the protein CASSLGTSDEKLFF.

This clone was counted only a few times. This rearrangement joins TRBV28 to TRBJ1-1, with D perhaps matching TRBD1 (6 bases). The CDR3 runs 12 residues. V dropped 11 bases and J dropped 4 bases, with 14 bases sitting between them. Germline V gene lookup returns CDR1 MDHEN and CDR2 SYDVKM. CDR3 residues: CAWGAALTEAFF. The CDR3 DNA reads as TGTGCCTGGGGGGCAGCCCTCACTGAAGCTTTCTTT.

Of note for this clone: At the DNA level, this CDR3 is encoded by other sequences in the same sample as well. The rearrangement joins TRBV7-2 to TRBJ2-1; 9 nucleotides align to TRBD2. This CDR3 spans 15 amino acids. Per the germline V gene, CDR1 is SGHTA and CDR2 is FQGNSA. With V trimmed by 6 bases and J by 4 bases, 7 bases remained unmatched. The CDR3 DNA is TGTGCCAGCAGTTTGACTAGCGGTACTTACAATGAGCAGTTCTTC. Its translation is CASSLTSGTYNEQFF.

The chain joins TRBV18 to TRBJ2-3; D uncertain. Trimming took off 2 bases at V and 0 bases at J, with 9 bases between the two ends. Germline V CDR1 and CDR2: KGHSH, LQKENI. The CDR3 is made up of 15 amino acids. DNA of the CDR3: TGTGCCAGCTCACCAGCCGGGCTCAGCACAGATACGCAGTATTTT. This translates into CASSPAGLSTDTQYF. The full variable domain, completed using reference TRBV18 and TRBJ2-3, is NAGVMQNPRHLVRRRGQEARLRCSPMKGHSHVYWYRQLPEEGLKFMVYLQKENIIDESGMPKERFSAEFPKEGPSILRIQQVVRGDSAAYFCASSPAGLSTDTQYFGPGTRLTVL.

This chain connects TRBV19 to TRBJ2-1; D is unresolved. Germline CDR1 is LNHDA and CDR2 is SQIVND (reference sequence). The CDR3 runs 14 residues. Trimming removed 1 base from V and 9 bases from J, with 13 bases in between. The CDR3 reads CASSIGSIIGEQFF. DNA for the CDR3: TGTGCCAGTAGTATAGGATCAATAATTGGTGAGCAGTTCTTC.

The chain links TRBV28 to TRBJ2-3; D unresolved. The CDR3 spans 12 residues. Germline loops: CDR1 MDHEN, CDR2 SYDVKM. With 4 bases removed from V and 1 base from J, the gap between germline ends came to 3 bases. The CDR3 region is CASSYRTDTQYF. In DNA form, the CDR3 reads TGTGCCAGCAGTTACCGCACAGATACGCAGTATTTT. Full variable domain (remainder filled in from reference TRBV28 and TRBJ2-3): DVKVTQSSRYLVKRTGEKVFLECVQDMDHENMFWYRQDPGLGLRLIYFSYDVKMKEKGDIPEGYSVSREKKERFSLILESASTNQTSMYLCASSYRTDTQYFGPGTRLTVL.

This sequence joins TRBV18 and TRBJ2-7; D is uncertain. Between the trimmed V and J ends, which lost 5 bases and 5 bases, there was a span of 10 bases. Germline CDR1 is KGHSH and CDR2 is LQKENI. The CDR3 is 12 residues long. The CDR3 reads CASSTPFNEQYF. The CDR3 coding sequence is TGTGCCAGCTCAACCCCGTTCAACGAGCAGTACTTC.

J is TRBJ2-7 and V is TRBV27; 7 nucleotides align to TRBD1. Per the germline V gene, CDR1 is MNHEY and CDR2 is SMNVEV (reference sequence). This CDR3 comprises 14 residues. The V gene end was trimmed by 4 bases and the J gene end by 5 bases; junction bases not matched to a gene: 8. The CDR3 loop is CASSYRDRVNEQYF. As DNA, the CDR3 is TGTGCCAGCAGTTATCGAGACAGGGTCAACGAGCAGTACTTC.

The J gene is TRBJ1-1, the V gene TRBV18; possibly TRBD1 for D (6 bases). The V end lost 3 bases, the J end lost 10 bases, and 15 bases lay between the germline ends. The CDR3 contains 13 residues. Germline values: CDR1 KGHSH, CDR2 LQKENI. For the CDR3, the DNA is TGTGCCAGCTCACCCAGAGAGGTAGGGGGAGCTTTCTTT. Its protein product is CASSPREVGGAFF.

The chain has TRBV19 and TRBJ1-2, with 7 nucleotides matching TRBD1. V was pared by 7 bases and J by 7 bases, with 6 bases of the junction left unmatched. This CDR3 has 12 residues. In germline, CDR1 is LNHDA, CDR2 SQIVND (reference sequence). The CDR3 here is CASNNRGGGYTF. The CDR3 DNA reads TGTGCCAGTAACAACAGGGGAGGTGGCTACACCTTC.

This sequence joins TRBV6-1 and TRBJ2-5; a possible D gene is TRBD1 (5 bases). The CDR3 extends over 14 amino acids. Germline V gene data show CDR1 as MNHNS and CDR2 as SASEGT. The V gene lost 8 bases and the J gene lost 1 base, with 14 bases spanning the gap. CDR3 in amino acids: CASGVGLGQETQYF. DNA for the CDR3: TGTGCCAGCGGAGTGGGGCTGGGCCAAGAGACCCAGTACTTC.

The chain carries TRBV5-1 and TRBJ1-2; D is ambiguous. CDR1 SGHRS and CDR2 YFSETQ come from the germline V gene. The CDR3 has 17 residues. V was cut by 0 bases and J by 0 bases, with 15 bases left in between. The chain's CDR3 is CASSLAASNRPNYGYTF. The CDR3 bases are TGCGCCAGCAGCTTGGCCGCATCCAATCGGCCTAACTATGGCTACACCTTC.

The J gene is TRBJ2-1, the V gene TRBV5-6; TRBD2 agrees at 8 bases. V dropped 3 bases and J dropped 3; count of bases not matched to a gene: 8. This CDR3 has 16 amino acids. CDR1 SGHDT and CDR2 YYEEEE come from the germline V gene. The CDR3 sequence is CASSSRGGLGYNEQFF. As DNA, the CDR3 is TGTGCCAGCAGCTCCCGGGGGGGGCTGGGCTACAATGAGCAGTTCTTC.

This sequence joins TRBV7-6 and TRBJ2-7, with TRBD2 as a possible D gene (7 bases). This CDR3 has 16 residues. V lost 4 bases and J 0 bases, leaving 16 bases between the germline ends. Germline assignment: CDR1 SGHVS and CDR2 FNYEAQ. The DNA for the CDR3 is TGTGCCAGCAGCTCCGGGGGGCGGAGAAACTCCTACGAGCAGTACTTC. It translates to CASSSGGRRNSYEQYF.

This clone was detected only a few times. V gene TRBV10-3 combines with J gene TRBJ1-5; no firm D call. Germline V CDR1 and CDR2: ENHRY, SYGVKD. This CDR3 has 12 amino acids. V lost 0 bases, J lost 14 bases, and 11 bases lay in between. The CDR3 loop is CAISESGEQEHF. In DNA form, the CDR3 reads TGTGCCATCAGTGAGTCAGGAGAGCAGGAGCATTTT.

Of note for this clone: Other nucleotide sequences in the sample specify the same CDR3. J is TRBJ2-3 and V is TRBV18, with D hard to call. This CDR3 comprises 14 residues. The V end was cut by 0 bases, the J end by 1 base, with 5 bases between. The germline V gene has CDR1 KGHSH and CDR2 LQKENI. CDR3 DNA sequence: TGTGCCAGCTCACCACCGCTTCGCACAGATACGCAGTATTTT. It is translated as CASSPPLRTDTQYF.